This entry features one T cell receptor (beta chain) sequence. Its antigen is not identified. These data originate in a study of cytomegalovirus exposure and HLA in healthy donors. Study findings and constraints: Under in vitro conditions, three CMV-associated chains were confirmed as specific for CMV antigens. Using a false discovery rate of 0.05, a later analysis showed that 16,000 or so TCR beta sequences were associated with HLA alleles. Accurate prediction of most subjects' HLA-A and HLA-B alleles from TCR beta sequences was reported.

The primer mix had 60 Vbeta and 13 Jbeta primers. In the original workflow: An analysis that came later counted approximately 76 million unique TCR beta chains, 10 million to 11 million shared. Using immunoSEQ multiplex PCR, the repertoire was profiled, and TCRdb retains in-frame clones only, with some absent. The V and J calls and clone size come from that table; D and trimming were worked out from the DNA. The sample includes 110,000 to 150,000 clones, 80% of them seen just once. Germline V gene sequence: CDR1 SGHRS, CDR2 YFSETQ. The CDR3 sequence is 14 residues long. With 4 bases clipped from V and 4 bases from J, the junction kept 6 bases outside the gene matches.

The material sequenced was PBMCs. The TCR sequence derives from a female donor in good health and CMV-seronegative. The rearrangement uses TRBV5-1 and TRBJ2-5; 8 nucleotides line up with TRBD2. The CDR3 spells CASSRNAGGETQYF. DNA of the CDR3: TGCGCCAGCAGCCGGAACGCGGGAGGAGAGACCCAGTACTTC.